This T cell receptor (beta chain) appears in the sequencing data of a study of T cell responses to AZD1222 COVID-19 vaccine. Germline V gene sequence: CDR1 SGHAT, CDR2 FQNNGV. With 5 bases removed from V and 6 bases from J, the gap between germline ends came to 15 bases. The CDR3 consists of 14 residues. Here immunoSEQ multiplex PCR was the method, and the copy in TCRdb shows in-frame clones only, minus some. The table records 130,000 to 150,000 clones, around four fifths of them present only once. Study observations and caveats: Per reports, nearly half of all spike-specific TCRs target regions that are unmutated in variants.

On this clone itself: Its specificity is unknown.

The sequence was collected from an adult in good health. The sequencing here drew on peripheral blood, taken on day 0 of MenACWY control vaccination. The chain links TRBV11-2 to TRBJ2-3, with a weak D call TRBD2 (5 bases). CDR3 DNA sequence: TGTGCCAGCAGCCCCCCGGAGGAGGCCGATACGCAGTATTTT. It specifies CASSPPEEADTQYF.